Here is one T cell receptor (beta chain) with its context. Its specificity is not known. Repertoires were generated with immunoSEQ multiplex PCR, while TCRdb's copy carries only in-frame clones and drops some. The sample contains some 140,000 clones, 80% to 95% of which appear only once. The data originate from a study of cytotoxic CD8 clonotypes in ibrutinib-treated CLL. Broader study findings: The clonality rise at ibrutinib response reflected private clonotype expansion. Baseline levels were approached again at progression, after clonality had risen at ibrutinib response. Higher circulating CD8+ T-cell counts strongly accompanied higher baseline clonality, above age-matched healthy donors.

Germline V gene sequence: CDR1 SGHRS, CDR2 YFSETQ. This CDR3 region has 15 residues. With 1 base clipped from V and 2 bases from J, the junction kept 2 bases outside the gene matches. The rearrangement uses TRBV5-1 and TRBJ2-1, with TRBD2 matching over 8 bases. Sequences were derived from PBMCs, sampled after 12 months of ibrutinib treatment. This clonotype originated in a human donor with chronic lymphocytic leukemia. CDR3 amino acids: CASSLTSGTYNEQFF. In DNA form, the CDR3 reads TGCGCCAGCAGCTTGACTAGCGGAACCTACAATGAGCAGTTCTTC.